The 32 T cell receptor beta chains reported below all come from one sample, sequenced in a study of blood T cells in healthy people across ages. A second 7 to 11 cycle PCR used barcoded and J-beta primers. TCRdb ran MiXCR on the 5' RACE reads and lists one entry per CDR3 protein. The table shows about 730,000 distinct CDR3 sequences, with 43% occurring only once. The sample was blood. Receptor source: a woman aged 55-69 years in good health.

In the case of this clonotype: An end of the junction differs from the germline gene, which may be a read error. The gene calls are TRBV28 and TRBJ2-3, with 7 bases lining up with TRBD2. This CDR3 region has 20 residues. Germline-derived CDR1 and CDR2 are MDHEN and SYDVKM. The CDR3 is CASSLFLGGRVSINTDTRYF. CDR3 in DNA: TGTGCCAGCAGTTTATTCCTCGGGGGGAGAGTCTCAATAAACACAGATACGCGGTATTTT.

The chain has TRBV12-3 or TRBV12-4 and TRBJ2-7, with TRBD2 matching 11 bases. This CDR3 contains 17 residues. V was clipped by 6 bases and J by 0 bases; unmatched bases: 10. The CDR3 DNA reads TGTGCCAGCAGGCAGACAGGGGGACTAGCGGACTCCTACGAGCAGTACTTC. As protein: CASRQTGGLADSYEQYF.

This clonotype has just a few counts. One base away lies a much larger clone, so this may be a sequencing read error. The chain is built from TRBV5-1 and TRBJ1-1; no definite D call. V was trimmed by 0 bases and J by 1 base, leaving 7 bases between them. The germline gives CDR1 SGHRS, CDR2 YFSETQ. This CDR3 is built from 14 residues. CDR3 residues: CASSLDRPNTEAFF. CDR3 DNA sequence: TGCGCCAGCAGCTTGGACAGACCGAACACTGAAGCTTTCTTT.

The chain combines TRBV20-1 with TRBJ2-3; TRBD2 matches at 7 bases. Germline V gives CDR1 DFQATT, CDR2 SNEGSKA (reference sequence). Trimming cost V 0 bases and J 4 bases; bases outside gene matches: 13. The CDR3 is 17 amino acids. CDR3 nucleotide sequence: TGCAGTGCTAGAGATCCGCAGGGAGGGAAAGGTCCAGATACGCAGTATTTT. Protein: CSARDPQGGKGPDTQYF.

The chain recombines TRBV6-5 with TRBJ2-3, with D uncertain. CDR1 is MNHEY, CDR2 SVGAGI, per germline. V dropped 5 bases and J dropped 4 bases, with 10 bases sitting between them. CDR3 size: 13 residues. The CDR3 here is CASSPPSPDTQYF. The CDR3 DNA follows: TGTGCCAGCAGTCCCCCCAGTCCAGATACGCAGTATTTT.

The CDR3 reads CASSWDVTKATNEQFF. The DNA for the CDR3 is TGTGCCAGCAGTTGGGACGTTACGAAAGCGACCAATGAGCAGTTCTTC. The V gene is TRBV6-2 or TRBV6-3, the J gene TRBJ2-1; D is tentatively TRBD1 or TRBD2 (5 bases each). CDR3 length: 16 residues. The germline gives CDR1 MNHEY, CDR2 SVGEGT. V lost 4 bases, J lost 6 bases, and 19 bases lay in between.

This clonotype appeared a single time. A much bigger clone sits one base away, suggesting this may be a read error. The chain links TRBV5-1 to TRBJ1-4, with D perhaps matching TRBD1 (6 bases). CDR1 and CDR2 from the germline V gene are SGHRS and YFSETQ. The CDR3 has 14 amino acids. V lost 4 bases to trimming and J lost 3 bases, with 10 bases between them. CDR3 sequence (DNA): TGCGCCAGCAGCCATACAGGGTCTAATGAAAAACTGTTTTTT. Its translation: CASSHTGSNEKLFF.

The table lists this clonotype with many counts. V usage is TRBV12-3 or TRBV12-4 and J usage is TRBJ2-1, with 7 bases fitting TRBD1. The length of the CDR3 is 14 residues. V was pared by 4 bases and J by 2 bases, with 2 bases of the junction left unmatched. This chain's CDR3 is CASSWGQTYNEQFF. As DNA, the CDR3 is TGTGCCAGCAGTTGGGGACAGACCTACAATGAGCAGTTCTTC.

The V gene is TRBV12-3 or TRBV12-4, the J gene TRBJ1-5; D is possibly TRBD1 (6 bases). This CDR3 is built from 16 residues. Trimming pared 7 bases from V and 6 bases from J, leaving 22 bases between. This CDR3 reads CASTQGGRVEGQPQHF. As DNA, the CDR3 is TGTGCCAGCACCCAAGGGGGTAGGGTGGAGGGTCAGCCCCAGCATTTT.

A few counts support this clonotype. The chain joins TRBV10-3 to TRBJ2-3; TRBD2 is a possible D gene (5 bases). Trimming took 6 bases from V and 1 from J, leaving 5 bases between them. Germline lookup yields CDR1 ENHRY and CDR2 SYGVKD. CDR3 size: 12 residues. The CDR3 coding sequence is TGTGCCATCAGCGGGGGCACAGATACGCAGTATTTT. Protein: CAISGGTDTQYF.

The chain couples TRBV25-1 to TRBJ2-5; no clear D gene. The assigned J gene may be wrong: the sequence end matches TRBJ2-7 better. The CDR3 has 14 amino acids. Germline V gene data show CDR1 as MGHDK and CDR2 as SYGVNS. CDR3 nucleotides: TGTGCCAGCAGTGAGCTAGACAAGGACCACGAGCAGTACTTC. Protein: CASSELDKDHEQYF.

This clonotype appeared a single time. The V gene is TRBV7-9, the J gene TRBJ1-2, with 8 bases that match TRBD1. This CDR3 comprises 13 residues. The germline gives CDR1 SEHNR, CDR2 FQNEAQ (reference sequence). With 8 bases clipped from V and 7 bases from J, the junction kept 9 bases outside the gene matches. CDR3 amino acids: CASGGQGGSGYTF. The CDR3 bases are TGTGCCAGCGGTGGACAGGGTGGGTCTGGCTACACCTTC.

The chain recombines TRBV11-3 with TRBJ2-5; possibly TRBD1 for D (6 bases). CDR3 length equals 15 residues. V was shortened by 1 base and J by 11 bases, with 20 bases between the two germline ends. Germline CDR1 reads SGHNT; CDR2 reads YENEEA. The CDR3 protein is CASSLGGQADNEQYF. In nucleotides, the CDR3 is TGTGCCAGCAGCTTAGGGGGGCAGGCCGACAATGAGCAGTACTTC.

This clonotype was seen a few times. V usage is TRBV14 and J usage is TRBJ2-7, with TRBD2 matching over 8 bases. The V gene's germline CDR1 is SGHDN and CDR2 FVKESK. The CDR3 totals 16 residues. Trimming at V came to 4 bases and at J to 5 bases, leaving 13 bases not matched to a gene. In DNA, the CDR3 is TGTGCCAGCAGCCTACTCTATCCCGGGACTAGGGACGAGCAGTACTTC. It is translated as CASSLLYPGTRDEQYF.

The chain joins TRBV6-2 or TRBV6-3 to TRBJ2-7, with 8 positions matching TRBD2. The CDR3 length is 17 residues. V lost 2 bases, J lost 6 bases, and 15 bases stayed unmatched. Germline V CDR1 and CDR2: MNHEY, SVGEGT. Here the CDR3 DNA reads TGTGCCAGCAGTTACGGTACCGGGACTAGGGTGACTAGCGAGCAGTACTTC. Translated, it gives CASSYGTGTRVTSEQYF.

This clonotype was counted only a few times. Compared with germline, one end of the junction differs, possibly owing to a read error. The chain uses TRBV10-3 and TRBJ1-6; D is ambiguous. CDR1 and CDR2 from the germline V gene are ENHRY and SYGVKD. This CDR3 region has 16 residues. DNA of the CDR3: TGTGCCATCAGCGGACCAGTGGGAGATCATAATTTACCCCTCCACTTT. It encodes CAISGPVGDHNLPLHF.

The chain recombines TRBV7-6 with TRBJ2-7, with D unresolved. The V gene lost 1 base and the J gene lost 3 bases, with 13 bases spanning the gap. Germline loops: CDR1 SGHVS, CDR2 FNYEAQ. The CDR3 is made up of 15 amino acids. CDR3 coding DNA: TGTGCCAGCAGCTTAGACTTTCCAGGCGACTACGAGCAGTACTTC. Amino acid sequence: CASSLDFPGDYEQYF.

This clonotype has more than one count but fewer than ten. CDR3: CASSQYWTSGGYEQYF. The DNA of the CDR3 is TGCGCCAGCAGCCAATACTGGACTAGCGGGGGTTATGAGCAGTACTTC. The gene calls are TRBV4-3 and TRBJ2-5, with TRBD2 matching 13 bases. The CDR3 covers 16 residues. CDR1 is LGHNA, CDR2 YSLEER, per germline. V lost 2 bases, J lost 11 bases, and 11 bases stayed unmatched.

The chain has TRBV20-1 and TRBJ2-4; D not resolved. CDR3 length: 14 residues. CDR1 and CDR2 (germline): DFQATT, SNEGSKA (reference sequence). Trimming cost V 0 bases and J 0 bases, with 6 bases left between them. The CDR3 loop reads CSARDDGAKNIQYF. The CDR3 region has the DNA TGCAGTGCTAGAGATGATGGAGCCAAAAACATTCAGTACTTC.

This chain links TRBV27 with TRBJ1-2, with D perhaps matching TRBD1 (6 bases). V lost 3 bases and J lost 7, with 12 bases in between. CDR3 length equals 13 residues. CDR1 is MNHEY, CDR2 SMNVEV, per germline (reference sequence). In DNA, the CDR3 is TGTGCCAGCAGTTTCAAGGGGGAGGGTGGCTACACCTTC. Protein product: CASSFKGEGGYTF.

This clonotype was counted between two and nine times. V usage is TRBV6-5 and J usage is TRBJ2-3; 9 bases are a match to TRBD2. The J segment lost 2 bases and the V segment lost 0 bases, leaving 3 bases of the junction unmatched. Germline CDR1 MNHEY, CDR2 SVGAGI. CDR3 length equals 16 residues. The CDR3 protein is CASSYSGTSFTDTQYF. CDR3 DNA sequence: TGTGCCAGCAGTTACTCCGGGACTAGCTTCACAGATACGCAGTATTTT.

The genes are TRBV20-1 and TRBJ2-1; the match to TRBD1 covers 9 bases. The better agreement between TRBJ2-7 and the DNA end casts doubt on the J call. CDR3 length: 13 residues. CDR1 and CDR2 from the germline V gene are DFQATT and SNEGSKA (reference sequence). CDR3 residues: CSARGTGDNEQYF. The CDR3 DNA is TGCAGTGCTAGAGGGACAGGGGACAATGAGCAGTACTTC.

This clonotype came up a few times. V gene TRBV25-1 combines with J gene TRBJ2-7; 8 bases line up with TRBD2. Germline lookup yields CDR1 MGHDK and CDR2 SYGVNS. This CDR3 comprises 15 residues. The V segment lost 1 base and the J segment 0 bases; nucleotides outside the gene matches: 2. The CDR3: CASSEFAGGSYEQYF. DNA of the CDR3: TGTGCCAGCAGTGAATTCGCGGGGGGCTCCTACGAGCAGTACTTC.

The rearrangement uses TRBV7-9 and TRBJ2-2; 9 bases agree with TRBD2. Germline V CDR1 and CDR2: SEHNR, FQNEAQ (reference sequence). The CDR3 covers 18 residues. V was clipped by 0 bases and J by 5 bases; unmatched bases: 10. This CDR3 reads CASSLARSAGGLTGELFF. Written as DNA, the CDR3 is TGTGCCAGCAGCTTAGCCCGGTCGGCGGGAGGGTTGACCGGGGAGCTGTTTTTT. Full variable domain (remainder filled in from reference TRBV7-9 and TRBJ2-2): DTGVSQNPRHKITKRGQNVTFRCDPISEHNRLYWYRQTLGQGPEFLTYFQNEAQLEKSRLLSDRFSAERPKGSFSTLEIQRTEQGDSAMYLCASSLARSAGGLTGELFFGEGSRLTVL.

The V call is TRBV5-5, the J call TRBJ2-3; 11 bases are a match to TRBD2. There are 19 residues in the CDR3. CDR1 and CDR2 (germline): SGHKS, YYEKEE (reference sequence). After removal of 0 bases from V and 0 bases from J, the junction contained 9 bases not matched to a gene. In nucleotides, the CDR3 is TGTGCCAGCAGCTTGGCTCCTAGCGGGGGGCAGACTAGCACAGATACGCAGTATTTT. Translation: CASSLAPSGGQTSTDTQYF.

A note on this clonotype: A read error may account for a junction end that differs from germline. The V and J genes are TRBV20-1 and TRBJ2-1, with D perhaps TRBD2 (5 bases). CDR1 and CDR2 (germline): DFQATT, SNEGSKA (reference sequence). There are 16 residues in the CDR3. CDR3 sequence reads: CSATPDVTGSYNEQFF. CDR3 sequence (DNA): TGCAGCGCTACCCCCGATGTGACGGGGTCCTACAATGAGCAGTTCTTC.

This clonotype was seen ten or more times. The rearrangement uses TRBV28 and TRBJ2-7, with TRBD2 as a possible D gene (6 bases). Per the germline V gene, CDR1 is MDHEN and CDR2 is SYDVKM. The CDR3 is 13 amino acids. V lost 6 bases, J lost 8 bases, and 17 bases lay in between. In DNA, the CDR3 is TGTGCCAGCAGCCTCGGGGACGGGAGACAGCAGTACTTC. Amino acids: CASSLGDGRQQYF. Complete variable domain (other parts from reference TRBV28 and TRBJ2-7): DVKVTQSSRYLVKRTGEKVFLECVQDMDHENMFWYRQDPGLGLRLIYFSYDVKMKEKGDIPEGYSVSREKKERFSLILESASTNQTSMYLCASSLGDGRQQYFGPGTRLTVT.

The genes are TRBV28 and TRBJ1-1; D gene unclear. V was trimmed by 5 bases and J by 4 bases, leaving 14 bases between them. The CDR3 is 14 residues long. Germline loops: CDR1 MDHEN, CDR2 SYDVKM. The CDR3 loop is CASSPRWQSTEAFF. In DNA form, the CDR3 reads TGTGCCAGCAGTCCCCGATGGCAGTCCACTGAAGCTTTCTTT.

As for this clonotype: A read error may explain this, as a much larger clone is one base away. The rearrangement uses TRBV29-1 and TRBJ2-5, with 11 nucleotides matching TRBD2. With V trimmed by 6 bases and J by 11 bases, 8 bases remained unmatched. Germline CDR1 is SQVTM and CDR2 is ANQGSEA. The CDR3 is 12 residues long. The CDR3, as DNA: TGCAGCGTCCAACTAGCGGGAGTTGAGCAGTACTTC. Encoded protein: CSVQLAGVEQYF.

The chain uses TRBV6-6 and TRBJ2-3; 7 bases align to TRBD1. CDR1 is MNHNY, CDR2 SVGAGI, per germline (reference sequence). CDR3 length equals 16 residues. Trimming cost V 4 bases and J 0 bases; bases outside gene matches: 7. The CDR3 coding sequence is TGTGCCAGCAGTTCTCGGGGACAGTCTAGCACAGATACGCAGTATTTT. It specifies CASSSRGQSSTDTQYF.

Note on this clonotype: With a much larger clone just one base away, this may be a read error. The J gene is TRBJ2-7, the V gene TRBV12-3 or TRBV12-4; 7 bases line up with TRBD2. CDR3 size: 13 residues. Trimming took 3 bases from V and 2 from J; bases not matched to a gene: 1. The chain's CDR3 is CASSFRGAYEQYF. The DNA of the CDR3 is TGTGCCAGCAGTTTTCGGGGGGCCTACGAGCAGTACTTC.

This chain connects TRBV4-3 to TRBJ2-7; maybe TRBD2 (6 bases). This CDR3 region has 13 residues. CDR1 and CDR2 (germline): LGHNA, YSLEER. The germline V and J ends were trimmed by 2 bases and 6 bases, with 11 bases remaining between them. In DNA form, the CDR3 reads TGCGCCAGCAGCCAACAAGAGGGACTCGAGCAGTACTTC. Protein sequence: CASSQQEGLEQYF.